The 16 T cell receptor beta chains given below trace back to one sample, sequenced in a study of yellow fever vaccine responses in identical twins. TCRdb ran MiXCR on the RT-PCR reads and lists one entry per CDR3 protein. Of under 20,000 distinct CDR3 sequences in the sample, 55% to 65% were seen once. Here the sequenced sample was T cells from blood (PBMCs), unsorted or a sorted subset (not recorded which), taken before or after yellow fever vaccination (not recorded which). The receptors derive from a woman aged 18-30 years who received the yellow fever vaccine.

The chain recombines TRBV19 with TRBJ1-5; 7 bases are a match to TRBD1. The J segment lost 5 bases and the V segment lost 4 bases, leaving 17 bases of the junction unmatched. Germline-derived CDR1 and CDR2 are LNHDA and SQIVND (reference sequence). The CDR3 runs 18 residues. In DNA form, the CDR3 reads TGTGCCAGTAGTACTCCCCGGATTCGACAGGGATCGGATCAGCCCCAGCATTTT. This encodes CASSTPRIRQGSDQPQHF.

The chain has TRBV6-5 and TRBJ2-3; D possibly corresponds to TRBD2 (5 bases). Germline V gives CDR1 MNHEY, CDR2 SVGAGI. V was shortened by 0 bases and J by 5 bases, with 12 bases between the two germline ends. The CDR3 sequence is 15 residues long. As DNA, the CDR3 is TGTGCCAGCAGTTACTCACCCGGGGAGTTAGATACGCAGTATTTT. This sequence encodes CASSYSPGELDTQYF.

The DNA of the CDR3 is TGTGCCAGCAGTGTTACAGAGTCGGCGGATCAGCCCCAGCATTTT. Protein product: CASSVTESADQPQHF. The genes are TRBV12-3 or TRBV12-4 and TRBJ1-5; no clear D gene. V was trimmed by 5 bases and J by 5 bases, leaving 16 bases between them. This CDR3 contains 15 residues.

The chain links TRBV28 to TRBJ2-1; TRBD1 or TRBD2 may be the D gene (5 bases each). CDR1 is MDHEN and CDR2 is SYDVKM in the germline V gene. The V end lost 3 bases, the J end lost 2 bases, and 11 bases lay between the germline ends. The CDR3 extends over 15 amino acids. The CDR3: CASSLGEAAYNEQFF. CDR3 coding DNA: TGTGCCAGCAGTTTGGGGGAAGCCGCCTACAATGAGCAGTTCTTC. The entire variable domain, with the rest obtained from reference TRBV28 and TRBJ2-1, is as follows: DVKVTQSSRYLVKRTGEKVFLECVQDMDHENMFWYRQDPGLGLRLIYFSYDVKMKEKGDIPEGYSVSREKKERFSLILESASTNQTSMYLCASSLGEAAYNEQFFGPGTRLTVL.

This rearrangement joins TRBV7-9 to TRBJ2-5, with D perhaps TRBD2 (5 bases). Trimming removed 3 bases from V and 2 bases from J, with 10 bases in between. In germline, CDR1 is SEHNR, CDR2 FQNEAQ (reference sequence). This CDR3 is built from 14 residues. The CDR3 loop is CASSFEGGQETQYF. The CDR3 nucleotides read TGTGCCAGCAGCTTCGAGGGTGGTCAAGAGACCCAGTACTTC. The full variable domain, in which reference TRBV7-9 and TRBJ2-5 provide the parts outside the CDR3, is DTGVSQNPRHKITKRGQNVTFRCDPISEHNRLYWYRQTLGQGPEFLTYFQNEAQLEKSRLLSDRFSAERPKGSFSTLEIQRTEQGDSAMYLCASSFEGGQETQYFGPGTRLLVL.

This chain uses TRBV7-8 with TRBJ2-7, with a possible D match to TRBD1 (6 bases). V dropped 1 base and J dropped 3 bases, with 7 bases sitting between them. The CDR3 contains 13 residues. Germline CDR1 SGHVS, CDR2 FQNEAQ. Written as DNA, the CDR3 is TGTGCCAGCAGCTTAGGGACAGTCTACGAGCAGTACGTC. Translating it yields CASSLGTVYEQYV.

The rearrangement uses TRBV24-1 and TRBJ1-1; the D is unclear. Germline V gene lookup returns CDR1 KGHDR and CDR2 SFDVKD. Between the trimmed V and J ends, which lost 12 bases and 4 bases, there was a span of 14 bases. The CDR3 spans 12 residues. The CDR3 sequence is CAAKEGSTEAFF. The DNA of the CDR3 is TGTGCCGCCAAAGAGGGCAGCACTGAAGCTTTCTTT.

This clonotype was recorded once. J is TRBJ1-2 and V is TRBV2; TRBD1 matches 8 bases. The CDR3 runs 16 residues. J was trimmed by 4 bases and V by 9 bases; bases with no gene match: 16. Germline-derived CDR1 and CDR2 are SNHLY and FYNNEI. The CDR3 loop is CASQGGRGPLIYGYTF. DNA of the CDR3: TGTGCCAGTCAAGGGGGCAGGGGGCCCTTGATCTATGGCTACACCTTC.

The chain employs TRBV5-1 and TRBJ2-7; TRBD2 matches at 12 bases. Germline V gene lookup returns CDR1 SGHRS and CDR2 YFSETQ. V lost 3 bases to trimming and J lost 4 bases; unmatched junction nucleotides: 2. The CDR3 spans 14 residues. The CDR3 region is CASSWTSGTYEQYF. In DNA form, the CDR3 reads TGCGCCAGCAGCTGGACTAGCGGGACTTACGAGCAGTACTTC.

The chain carries TRBV11-1 and TRBJ2-1, with 9 positions matching TRBD2. The CDR3 length is 19 residues. J gave up 0 bases and V 2 bases, and 11 bases lay outside the gene matches. Germline CDR1 reads SGHAT; CDR2 reads FQDESV (reference sequence). This chain's CDR3 is CASSLYSRVSGGSYNEQFF. CDR3 in DNA: TGTGCCAGCAGCTTATACAGCCGTGTTAGCGGGGGCTCCTACAATGAGCAGTTCTTC. Complete variable domain (other parts from reference TRBV11-1 and TRBJ2-1): EAEVAQSPRYKITEKSQAVAFWCDPISGHATLYWYRQILGQGPELLVQFQDESVVDDSQLPKDRFSAERLKGVDSTLKIQPAELGDSAMYLCASSLYSRVSGGSYNEQFFGPGTRLTVL.

This clonotype appeared a few times. This chain joins TRBV12-3 or TRBV12-4 and TRBJ1-1; 9 nucleotides agree with TRBD1. Trimming took 8 bases from V and 0 from J; bases not matched to a gene: 10. The CDR3 runs to 16 residues. The CDR3 loop reads CASLPPTGGLNTEAFF. For the CDR3, the DNA is TGTGCCAGCTTACCCCCTACAGGGGGCCTGAACACTGAAGCTTTCTTT.

The V call is TRBV20-1, the J call TRBJ1-1; D gene unclear. V was cut by 6 bases and J by 0 bases, with 11 bases left in between. CDR1 is DFQATT, CDR2 SNEGSKA, per germline (reference sequence). This CDR3 is built from 13 residues. The CDR3 coding sequence is TGCAGTGCCATGGCCGGTATGAACACTGAAGCTTTCTTT. It codes for CSAMAGMNTEAFF.

V gene TRBV12-3 or TRBV12-4 combines with J gene TRBJ1-2; D possibly corresponds to TRBD1 (5 bases). This CDR3 has 14 amino acids. V gave up 3 bases and J gave up 3 bases, with 11 bases separating them. The CDR3 nucleotides are TGTGCCAGCAGTTTGGGCAGGGCCGACTATGGCTACACCTTC. It codes for CASSLGRADYGYTF.

J is TRBJ2-1 and V is TRBV15; D not certain. V shed 0 bases and J shed 1 base, with 10 bases lying between them. Germline CDR1 reads LNHNV; CDR2 reads YYDKDF (reference sequence). The length of the CDR3 is 16 residues. The CDR3 nucleotides read TGTGCCACCAGCAGAGATAAGTGGAAATCCTACAATGAGCAGTTCTTC. It is translated as CATSRDKWKSYNEQFF. The full variable domain, rest sourced from reference TRBV15 and TRBJ2-1, is DAMVIQNPRYQVTQFGKPVTLSCSQTLNHNVMYWYQQKSSQAPKLLFHYYDKDFNNEADTPDNFQSRRPNTSFCFLDIRSPGLGDTAMYLCATSRDKWKSYNEQFFGPGTRLTVL.

V is TRBV12-3 or TRBV12-4 and J is TRBJ2-3; TRBD1 might be the D (5 bases). The V gene lost 3 bases and the J gene lost 4 bases, with 20 bases spanning the gap. CDR3 length: 17 residues. The CDR3 sequence is CASSFIFFGRAPDTQYF. DNA of the CDR3: TGTGCCAGCAGTTTTATATTTTTCGGCAGGGCTCCAGATACGCAGTATTTT.

The chain employs TRBV20-1 and TRBJ1-4; D is undetermined. There are 14 residues in the CDR3. Trimming removed 0 bases at V and 5 bases at J, with 10 bases between. Per the germline V gene, CDR1 is DFQATT and CDR2 is SNEGSKA (reference sequence). This CDR3 is CSARDGAENEKLFF. DNA of the CDR3: TGCAGTGCTAGAGATGGCGCAGAAAATGAAAAACTGTTTTTT.